These 3 T cell receptor beta chains came from one sample sequenced in a study of T cells in localized non-small cell lung cancer (TCRdb year 2020). Library creation used the immunoSEQ multiplex PCR assay. TCRdb carries this immuneACCESS record with in-frame sequences only. Its versions omit some clonotypes, under half of them owing to an unresolved V gene in the studies checked, with the rest unexplained. For this sample there are 37,000 or so clones; approximately 88% appear just once. The ten largest clones add up to less than 3.5% of the sample. The sample here was peripheral blood, taken before any cancer treatment. Source of these receptors: a woman aged 35-75 years with stage I lung adenocarcinoma.

The chain combines TRBV7-8 with TRBJ1-1; 7 nucleotides align to TRBD1. Trimming cost V 2 bases and J 6 bases; bases outside gene matches: 3. Germline V gene lookup returns CDR1 SGHVS and CDR2 FQNEAQ. CDR3 length: 13 amino acids. CDR3 residues: CASSLSGGAEAFF. The CDR3 bases are TGTGCCAGCAGCTTATCAGGGGGGGCTGAAGCTTTCTTT.

V is TRBV28 and J is TRBJ2-4; maybe TRBD1 (6 bases). In germline, CDR1 is MDHEN, CDR2 SYDVKM. CDR3 size: 16 residues. Trimming pared 6 bases from V and 0 bases from J, leaving 15 bases between. Here the CDR3 reads CASRDRLSLAKNIQYF. CDR3 coding DNA: TGTGCCAGCAGGGACAGACTTTCCCTAGCCAAAAACATTCAGTACTTC.

The chain joins TRBV5-1 to TRBJ2-3; the match to TRBD2 covers 11 bases. Trimming took 4 bases from V and 0 from J; bases not matched to a gene: 13. The germline V gene encodes CDR1 SGHRS and CDR2 YFSETQ. There are 19 residues in the CDR3. CDR3 DNA sequence: TGCGCCAGCAGCATAGGGACTAGCGGCCTTCCGTCTAGCACAGATACGCAGTATTTT. Translation: CASSIGTSGLPSSTDTQYF.